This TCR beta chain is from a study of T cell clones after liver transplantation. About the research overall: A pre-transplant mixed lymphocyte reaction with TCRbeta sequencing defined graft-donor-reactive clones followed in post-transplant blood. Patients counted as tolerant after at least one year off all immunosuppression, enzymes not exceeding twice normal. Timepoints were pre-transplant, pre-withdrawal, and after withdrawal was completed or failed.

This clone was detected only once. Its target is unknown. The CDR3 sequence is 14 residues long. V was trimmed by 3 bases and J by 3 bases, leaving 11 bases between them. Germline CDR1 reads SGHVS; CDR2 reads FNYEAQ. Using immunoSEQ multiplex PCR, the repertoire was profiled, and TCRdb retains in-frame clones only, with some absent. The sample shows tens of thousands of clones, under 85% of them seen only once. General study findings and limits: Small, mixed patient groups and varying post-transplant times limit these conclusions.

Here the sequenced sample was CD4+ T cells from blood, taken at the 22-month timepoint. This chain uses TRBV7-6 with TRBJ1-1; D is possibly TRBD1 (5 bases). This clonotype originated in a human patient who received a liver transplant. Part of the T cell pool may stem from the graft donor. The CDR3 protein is CASSLSEGDTEAFF. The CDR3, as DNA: TGTGCCAGCAGCTTGAGTGAAGGGGACACTGAAGCTTTCTTT. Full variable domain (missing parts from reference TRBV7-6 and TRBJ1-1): GAGVSQSPRYKVTKRGQDVALRCDPISGHVSLYWYRQALGQGPEFLTYFNYEAQQDKSGLPNDRFSAERPEGSISTLTIQRTEQRDSAMYRCASSLSEGDTEAFFGQGTRLTVV.